This TCR beta chain was sequenced during a study of CD8+CD57+ T cells in acquired aplastic anemia. Points from the study as a whole: Patient and control CD8+ Simpson's diversity was not significantly different.

Profiling that covered TCR beta VDJ and CDR3 relied on genomic DNA as its template. TCRdb re-called the reads through MiXCR, storing one row per CDR3 protein. In the table there are 120,000 or so distinct CDR3 sequences, approximately 41% of which are singletons. This clonotype was recorded at least ten times. Antigen: not known. V was clipped by 7 bases and J by 3 bases; unmatched bases: 11. The CDR3 totals 15 residues. Germline CDR1 and CDR2: LNHDA and SQIVND (reference sequence). Sequencing involved patients with CD8+CD57+ cell expansion previously shown by flow cytometry. The TCR sequence derives from a human donor with aplastic anemia. Specimen: sorted CD4+, CD8+, or CD8+CD57+ T cells (not recorded which) from PBMCs. J is TRBJ1-1 and V is TRBV19; 7 bases are shared with TRBD1. The CDR3 region is CASNGAGQFHTEAFF. The CDR3 nucleotides read TGTGCCAGTAATGGAGCGGGACAGTTCCACACTGAAGCTTTCTTT.